Listed below are T cell receptor beta chains from one sample, sequenced in a study of brain T cells in children with intractable seizures. The table came from immunoSEQ multiplex PCR; TCRdb's copy has only in-frame clones and leaves some out. The repertoire consists of tens of thousands of clones, with around 91% occurring once and the leading ten covering around 25%. Source: peripheral blood, taken at surgery. The receptors come from a girl aged 2 to 10 with Rasmussen encephalitis and intractable seizures. Both conserved end residues are part of each CDR3. A D gene is named only where the DNA matches it firmly. Size is stated for part of the rows, as once, few or many counts, or as a class when the clone is expanded.

j_call d_call v_call clone_size cdr3_aa cdr3_nt
TRBJ1-4 . TRBV12-3/TRBV12-4 . CASTLGLGLFF TGTGCCAGCACCCTTGGGTTGGGGCTGTTTTTT
TRBJ2-3 . TRBV5-1 . CASSLGDWVRTDTQYF TGCGCCAGCAGCTTGGGAGACTGGGTGCGCACAGATACGCAGTATTTT
TRBJ2-1 . TRBV5-1 . CASRGFGDEQFF TGCGCCAGCAGGGGATTTGGGGATGAGCAGTTCTTC
TRBJ2-3 TRBD2 TRBV12-5 . CASGWDYYTDTQYF TGTGCTAGTGGTTGGGACTATTACACAGATACGCAGTATTTT
TRBJ2-7 . TRBV28 . CASSFTGAPYEQYF TGTGCCAGCAGTTTTACGGGGGCTCCCTACGAGCAGTACTTC
TRBJ2-3 TRBD2 TRBV28 . CASSLGRRTSGGDTQYF TGTGCCAGCAGTTTAGGCCGAAGGACTAGCGGAGGGGATACGCAGTATTTT
TRBJ2-7 TRBD1 TRBV5-5 . CASSFGQGDDEQYF TGTGCCAGCAGCTTCGGACAGGGCGATGACGAGCAGTACTTC
TRBJ2-7 TRBD2 TRBV27 . CASSLAGAYEQYF TGTGCCAGCAGTTTAGCGGGGGCCTACGAGCAGTACTTC
TRBJ1-1 . TRBV12-3/TRBV12-4 . CASSLFEAFF TGTGCCAGCAGTTTATTTGAAGCTTTCTTT
TRBJ1-2 . TRBV6-4 . CASSDSKSPPF TGTGCCAGCAGTGACTCGAAATCCCCACCCTTC
TRBJ2-1 TRBD2 TRBV27 large CASSLPLGSGRNEQFF TGTGCCAGCAGTTTACCCCTGGGTAGCGGGAGGAATGAGCAGTTCTTC
TRBJ1-1 TRBD1 TRBV2 . CASSVDRGHTEAFF TGTGCCAGCAGTGTGGACAGGGGGCACACTGAAGCTTTCTTT
TRBJ2-2 . TRBV30 . CAWSVGNTGELFF TGTGCCTGGAGTGTGGGGAACACCGGGGAGCTGTTTTTT
TRBJ1-1 . TRBV2 . CASSAGRTEAFF TGTGCCAGCAGTGCAGGGAGGACTGAAGCTTTCTTT
TRBJ1-4 . TRBV29-1 . CSAQKGLSDEKLFF TGCAGCGCCCAGAAGGGATTATCTGATGAAAAACTGTTTTTT
TRBJ2-7 TRBD1 TRBV6-2/TRBV6-3 . CASSYPGQGDYEQYF TGTGCCAGCAGTTACCCCGGACAGGGGGACTACGAGCAGTACTTC
TRBJ1-6 . TRBV30 . CAWSSRQGNSPLHF TGTGCCTGGAGTAGTCGCCAGGGAAATTCACCCCTCCACTTT
TRBJ1-6 . TRBV2 once CASSPPFQGVNSPLHF TGTGCCAGCAGTCCGCCCTTCCAGGGCGTCAATTCACCCCTCCACTTT
TRBJ1-5 . TRBV7-2 once CASSLPGQPQHF TGTGCCAGCAGCCTCCCTGGGCAGCCCCAGCATTTT
TRBJ2-3 TRBD2 TRBV29-1 . CSVDLSGSRDTQYF TGCAGCGTTGACCTTAGCGGGAGTAGAGATACGCAGTATTTT
TRBJ1-1 . TRBV30 . CAWSVWAGPGDTEAFF TGTGCCTGGAGTGTATGGGCAGGGCCTGGGGACACTGAAGCTTTCTTT
TRBJ1-2 TRBD1 TRBV19 . CASSGSTGGGYTF TGTGCCAGTAGTGGTTCGACAGGGGGCGGCTACACCTTC
TRBJ2-2 . TRBV20-1 . CSARDHGELFF TGCAGTGCTAGAGATCATGGGGAGCTGTTTTTT
TRBJ2-7 . TRBV30 . CAIVAGTYEQYF TGTGCCATAGTAGCAGGGACCTACGAGCAGTACTTC